This TCR beta chain emerged from a study of cytomegalovirus exposure and HLA in healthy donors (dated by TCRdb to between 2016 and 2019). Describing the broader study: In an earlier analysis of about 560 of the donors, approximately 300 Gb of sequence data and approximately 120 million unique TCR beta sequences from about 190 million T cells were reported. An early release covering approximately 600 HLA-typed donors comprised about 290 gigabases of sequencing data and approximately 80 million unique TCR sequences. Among the approximately 400 genotyped donors, around 79% belonged to the genetic ancestry cluster associated with self-reported Caucasian donors. The study was designed to test whether signatures of past pathogen exposure could be identified by cataloging public T cell receptors. The T cell repertoires of 666 subjects were profiled by immunosequencing and related to cytomegalovirus serostatus. In addition to the first cohort of approximately 670 subjects, a separate validation cohort of 120 different subjects was used. To predict cytomegalovirus infection status, the study brought together high-throughput TCR immunosequencing, statistical association of individual TCRs with disease status, and machine learning. In a later analysis, previously published TCR beta repertoires from 666 donors were re-analyzed and high-resolution HLA genotyping was added so that TCR occurrence patterns could be studied. The later analysis used no new phenotypic data to find candidate immune exposures, relying instead on TCR beta sequences and their occurrence across donors. An earlier analysis of some 600 of the donors applied high-throughput TCR beta sequencing to assess whether each TCR beta V gene segment acted as functional or pseudogenic. Alongside the repertoire data, information on donor age, sex, ethnicity and CMV serostatus was compiled. A later genetic analysis used genome-wide SNP genotypes for about 65% of the 666 donors, treating that subset as a discovery cohort. Every discovery cohort repertoire had been produced on one sequencing platform. Both class I and class II loci were covered by HLA typing, at four-digit resolution. Typing coverage varied by locus: 629-630 donors for A, B, C, DRB1 and DQB1; some 520 for DQA1; around 610 for DPA1; some 470 for DPB1. A handful of DR-DQ haplotypes were treated as single units for association and clustering because of strong linkage in the cohort. Among 350 to 400 genotyped donors of the cohort, an average of roughly 240,000 unique TCR beta nucleotide sequences were sequenced per donor, roughly a sixth of them non-productive.

For this clone: Its antigen is still unknown. Nothing much larger sits one base from this clone, and base qualities are not available.

Library method: the immunoSEQ multiplex PCR assay. The multiplex PCR relied on a mix of 60 forward primers for TCR Vbeta segments and 13 reverse primers for TCR Jbeta segments. The CDR3 region of rearranged TCR beta genes was amplified from genomic DNA with a multiplex PCR assay. Amplified TCR beta libraries were sequenced as 87-base-pair reads on the Illumina HiSeq System. The study's own analysis went as follows. A later analysis tallied 75 million to 95 million unique TCR beta chains across the 650 to 750 repertoires, and about 12 million of those chains were shared by two or more donors. Raw reads were error-corrected and collapsed into unique sequences with a nearest-neighbor algorithm that merged closely related sequences to remove PCR and sequencing errors. V, D and J gene segments were assigned by aligning CDR3 sequences to IMGT reference sequences. For a sequence to be retained, a match of at least six nucleotides to both a V gene segment and a J gene segment was required. Rearrangements were classified as productive when the CDR3 lacked stop codons and remained in frame with V and J, and all other rearrangements were classified as non-productive. Following IMGT convention, CDR3 was defined as the stretch from the second conserved V-encoded cysteine to the conserved J-encoded phenylalanine. The earlier analysis of approximately 590 of the donors excluded any sequence lacking an unambiguous match to a single V gene segment. An earlier analysis of fewer than 750 of the donors classified V segments as functional when productive rearrangements were above 56.7% and as segregating when the standard deviation between donors was above 5%. A statistical classification framework was developed to diagnose cytomegalovirus status using the catalog of TCR beta chain sequences. V and J gene assignment, in a later analysis, came from comparing TCR nucleotide sequences with IMGT/GENE-DB human TR gene sequences. A later analysis assigned CDR3 sequences and most-parsimonious VDJ recombination scenarios with the TCRdist pipeline. In a later analysis, each TCR beta chain was defined by its CDR3 amino acid sequence together with its V-gene family, and reads lacking a unique V-gene family were excluded. As a way to deal with suspected cross-contamination and a sequencing artifact, a later analysis dropped 450 to 700 nucleotide sequences that were highly shared and had low generation probability. A later analysis calculated a clonal expansion index for each public chain from normalized within-repertoire ranks of inferred template counts. In a later analysis, generation probabilities were computed using a VDJ recombination model fitted to out-of-frame rearrangements, and the results were checked against IGoR. In a later analysis, TCR-TCR, TCR-HLA and TCR-CMV co-occurrence was scored with hypergeometric tests, and a repertoire-size bias correction was applied to TCR pairs. A later analysis estimated false discovery rates by permuting HLA or CMV assignments 20 times. In a later analysis, co-occurring TCRs were grouped using DBSCAN, and TCRdist sequence similarity was added for clustering within HLA-allele-positive subsets. Repertoires with fewer than 30,000 or more than 120,000 public chains were left out of co-occurrence clustering, as were a handful of repertoires with anomalous nucleotide sharing. Here the immuneACCESS table is served through TCRdb, limited to in-frame sequences with V and J called. Missing clones are a known gap in these copies; in checked studies unresolved V genes cover under half, and the rest lacks a known reason. V, J and clone size derive from that table, while D and trimming were established from the DNA sequence. In all, the sample holds roughly 130,000 clones, and under 90% of those were seen once. Jointly, the top ten make up roughly 4.2% of the sample.

Broader findings and caveats from the paper: In this cohort, only TCR beta chains were sequenced, and detectable features were limited by the absence of alpha or paired-chain data. Specific HLA alleles were associated with more than 15,000 TCR beta sequences at a false discovery rate of 0.05 in a later analysis. In vitro tests confirmed that three of the cytomegalovirus-associated TCR beta chains recognize cytomegalovirus antigens. When HLA alleles, especially DR and DQ, strongly co-occurred, attributing TCR associations to individual alleles was difficult. A further reported finding was that TCR beta sequences accurately predicted the HLA-A and HLA-B alleles for most subjects in the first cohort. Cytomegalovirus status was reported to be diagnosed by the classifier with high specificity and sensitivity in both the original and validation cohorts. Several of the top co-occurrence clusters appeared to be linked to parvovirus B19, influenza, CMV and Epstein-Barr virus, according to a later analysis. Roughly uniform sequencing depth across donors was assumed in presence/absence analyses, although this assumption may not hold. Because some donors lacked HLA typing at each locus, the association tests relied only on the typed subset. Because the 87-base-pair reads could not distinguish some IMGT-functional V segments, including TRBV6-2 and TRBV6-3, those segments were excluded. In a later genetic analysis, fewer N-insertions in productive TCRs were reported among donors in an Asian-associated ancestry cluster than the roughly 710-donor mean. Across donors, most TCR sequences were observed very rarely, whereas some public TCRs were present in many individuals. V-gene and J-gene trimming of TCR beta chains was associated with a missense DCLRE1C variant in a later genetic analysis, and the association was replicated in an independent cohort. A cluster of highly shared sequence variants was judged likely to represent a technical artifact of the sequencing pipeline. Linkage disequilibrium might explain the correlated functional status among segregating V segments, but an unknown experimental factor could not be excluded. The earlier analysis of a few hundred of the donors excluded roughly 16 rarely observed V segments, including chromosome 9 orphons, because counts were too low. In a later analysis, TCR association rates were found to vary across HLA loci, with the most associated TCRs seen for DRB1 alleles and the fewest for HLA-C alleles. In a later analysis, most CMV-associated TCR beta chains were found to appear HLA-restricted, with HLA associations seemingly driven largely by CMV exposure. The study listed 150 to 200 TCR beta chains as associated with cytomegalovirus. CMV serostatus was the only immune exposure information available for the cohort. Compared with equally common non-associated chains, HLA-associated TCR beta chains in a later analysis were more clonally expanded and had lower generation probabilities. It was suggested by the authors that the approach could potentially be generalized to other disease states and immunological phenotypes. In an earlier analysis of under 600 of the donors, most TCR beta V segments were observed in productive rearrangements about 90% or about 30% of the time, broadly matching IMGT annotations.

Including cysteine and phenylalanine, the CDR3 has 15 amino acids. Only the CDR3 part of the read is kept: 45 bases, read in frame from the first base. V is trimmed back by 6 bases and J by 0 bases, and the junction contains 2 bases that no gene match accounts for. CDR1 and CDR2, per the germline V gene, are MDHEN and SYDVKM. The cohort comprised fewer than 700 healthy bone marrow donors. All cohort members were sampled while nominally healthy, although unrecorded immune exposures were likely present. The donor tested CMV seronegative, placing the donor among the 350 or so seronegative members of the cohort. A peripheral blood sample was provided by each donor, and peripheral blood mononuclear cells were used for TCR beta sequencing. The Qiagen DNeasy Blood Extraction Kit was used to extract genomic DNA from the blood cell samples.

The clonotype originates from a woman aged 40 to 49 in good health and CMV-seronegative. This sequence uses TRBV28 and TRBJ2-2; 9 nucleotides in the junction match TRBD1. The material sequenced was PBMCs. The CDR3 region reads CASRWTGANTGELFF. Here is the DNA: TGTGCCAGCAGATGGACAGGGGCGAACACCGGGGAGCTGTTTTTT.